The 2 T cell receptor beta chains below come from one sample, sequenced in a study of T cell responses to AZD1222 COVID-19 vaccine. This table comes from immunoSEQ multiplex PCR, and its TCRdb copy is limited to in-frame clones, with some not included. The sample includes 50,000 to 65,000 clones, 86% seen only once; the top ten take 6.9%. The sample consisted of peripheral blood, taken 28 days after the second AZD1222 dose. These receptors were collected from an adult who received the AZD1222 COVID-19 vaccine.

The CDR3 sequence: CSVEAPSTGTSNYGYTF. The CDR3 bases are TGCAGCGTTGAAGCCCCTTCTACCGGGACGTCAAACTATGGCTACACCTTC. The chain employs TRBV29-1 and TRBJ1-2; D is possibly TRBD1 (5 bases). Germline V gene lookup returns CDR1 SQVTM and CDR2 ANQGSEA. CDR3 length: 17 residues. Trimming removed 1 base from V and 2 bases from J, with 20 bases in between.

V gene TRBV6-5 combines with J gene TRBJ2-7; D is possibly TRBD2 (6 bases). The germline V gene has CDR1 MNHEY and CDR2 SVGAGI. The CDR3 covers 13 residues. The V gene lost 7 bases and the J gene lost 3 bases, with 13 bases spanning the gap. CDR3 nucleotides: TGTGCCAGCATTGGGACGGGGGTCTACGAGCAGTACTTC. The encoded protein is CASIGTGVYEQYF.